The 22 T cell receptor beta chains below come from one sample, sequenced in a study of T-cell reconstitution after alpha-beta-depleted transplantation in children. The study, taken as a whole, reports: Several hundred expanded graft clones reportedly were the source of alpha-beta T cells about two months after transplant.

Unique molecular identifiers were incorporated when the TCRbeta library was constructed. MiXCR, run by TCRdb on the PCR reads, gives a single entry per CDR3 protein. Among approximately 32,000 distinct CDR3 sequences, under 7.5% were seen once, and the ten largest hold 27%. These TCRs are of unknown antigen specificity. The sequences come from peripheral blood, collected 60 days after TCRalphabeta/CD19-depleted stem cell transplant. These receptors were taken from a child younger than two who had a stem cell transplant for acute myeloid leukemia, so the T cells may come from the graft donor.

There are many counts of this clonotype. The chain carries TRBV6-5 and TRBJ2-7, with D perhaps matching TRBD1 (5 bases). The CDR3 totals 14 residues. Germline V gives CDR1 MNHEY, CDR2 SVGAGI. V lost 0 bases to trimming and J lost 2 bases, with 8 bases between them. CDR3 DNA: TGTGCCAGCAGTTACTCCGACAGTACCTACGAGCAGTACTTC. This translates into CASSYSDSTYEQYF.

This clonotype was observed many times. The V call is TRBV5-1, the J call TRBJ2-1; 7 nucleotides agree with TRBD1. CDR1 SGHRS and CDR2 YFSETQ come from the germline V gene. The CDR3 spans 12 residues. V shed 5 bases, J shed 9 bases, and the junction held 5 bases outside the gene matches. Here the CDR3 DNA reads TGCGCCAGCAGGAGGGGGCTGGCTGAGCAGTTCTTC. This gives the protein CASRRGLAEQFF.

There are many counts of this clonotype. V usage is TRBV4-3 and J usage is TRBJ1-1, with 9 bases lining up with TRBD1. The length of the CDR3 is 13 residues. From germline, CDR1 is LGHNA and CDR2 YSLEER. This CDR3 reads CATGGGMNTEAFF. The CDR3 DNA reads TGCGCGACAGGGGGAGGGATGAACACTGAAGCTTTCTTT.

In its sample, this clonotype was seen many times. The chain carries TRBV4-3 and TRBJ2-3, with 7 bases fitting TRBD1. This CDR3 is built from 17 residues. Germline V CDR1 and CDR2: LGHNA, YSLEER. Trimming took 0 bases from V and 3 from J; bases not matched to a gene: 9. As DNA, the CDR3 is TGCGCCAGCAGCCAAGATCGAGGGGGCCTGCAGACAGATACGCAGTATTTT. Translated: CASSQDRGGLQTDTQYF.

This chain's CDR3 is CASSLGGQPQHF. The CDR3 DNA is TGTGCCAGCAGCTTAGGGGGACAGCCCCAGCATTTT. The chain recombines TRBV7-9 with TRBJ1-5; no definite D call. V was pared by 1 base and J by 7 bases, with 5 bases between. The CDR3 consists of 12 residues. CDR1 is SEHNR, CDR2 FQNEAQ, per germline (reference sequence).

This clonotype was recorded at least ten times. This rearrangement joins TRBV5-6 to TRBJ2-2; no clear D. CDR1 is SGHDT, CDR2 YYEEEE, per germline. The CDR3 has 12 residues. The V end lost 3 bases, the J end lost 4 bases, and 4 bases lay between the germline ends. In DNA form, the CDR3 reads TGTGCCAGCAGCTCTATCACCGGGGAGCTGTTTTTT. Protein sequence: CASSSITGELFF.

This clonotype has ten or more counts. The junction departs from germline at one end; a sequencing error may be responsible. The chain carries TRBV5-5 and TRBJ1-5; TRBD1 might be the D (5 bases). The germline V gene encodes CDR1 SGHKS and CDR2 YYEKEE (reference sequence). This CDR3 spans 16 amino acids. The chain's CDR3 is CASSFLPGRSNQPQLF. For the CDR3, the DNA is TGTGCCAGCAGCTTTCTACCGGGACGGAGCAATCAGCCCCAGCTTTTT.

This sequence joins TRBV21-1 and TRBJ2-4; whether TRBD2, the table's D call, matches the DNA was not checked. TRBV21-1 is recorded as a pseudogene. The CDR3 has 15 amino acids. The DNA for the CDR3 is TGTGCCAGCAGACTCCGGACTCTAGCCAAAAACATTCAGTACTTC. This translates into CASRLRTLAKNIQYF.

This clonotype occurred many times. The chain carries TRBV28 and TRBJ2-7, with 10 bases identical to TRBD1. The CDR3 is 17 amino acids. Germline trimming cut 1 base from V and 3 bases from J; bases unmatched to any gene: 9. Germline V gene sequence: CDR1 MDHEN, CDR2 SYDVKM. This CDR3 is CASSLYPPRDRGYEQYF. The CDR3 nucleotides read TGTGCCAGCAGTTTATACCCCCCGCGGGACAGGGGCTACGAGCAGTACTTC.

This clonotype came up many times. J is TRBJ2-7 and V is TRBV6-2 or TRBV6-3; 11 bases agree with TRBD2. In germline, CDR1 is MNHEY, CDR2 SVGEGT. This CDR3 spans 15 amino acids. Trimming cost V 4 bases and J 5 bases; bases outside gene matches: 7. The CDR3 loop is CASSSRLAGQNEQYF. The CDR3 nucleotides read TGTGCCAGCAGTTCGAGACTAGCGGGGCAAAACGAGCAGTACTTC.

This clonotype was picked up many times. V and J are TRBV29-1 and TRBJ2-7, with D perhaps matching TRBD2 (6 bases). V lost 6 bases to trimming and J lost 5 bases, with 8 bases between them. The length of the CDR3 is 10 residues. Germline V gene lookup returns CDR1 SQVTM and CDR2 ANQGSEA. CDR3 in amino acids: CSVTGDEQYF. Here the CDR3 DNA reads TGCAGCGTGACGGGGGACGAGCAGTACTTC.

This clonotype was observed many times. The rearrangement joins TRBV2 to TRBJ2-1, with D possibly being TRBD1 or TRBD2 (6 bases each). The V and J ends lost 7 bases and 5 bases respectively, with 18 bases between them. The CDR3 has 15 residues. Per germline, CDR1 SNHLY and CDR2 FYNNEI. The CDR3 region is CASNEGGGTHNEQFF. The CDR3 region has the DNA TGTGCCAGCAACGAAGGGGGAGGAACACACAATGAGCAGTTCTTC.

This clonotype was observed many times. One end of the junction is discordant with germline, which a read error may explain. The chain joins TRBV29-1 to TRBJ1-5; TRBD1 matches at 9 bases. Germline V gives CDR1 SQVTM, CDR2 ANQGSEA. There are 11 residues in the CDR3. CDR3 nucleotides: TGCAGCGTCTCTACCGGGACAGGGTTGTATTTT. As protein: CSVSTGTGLYF.

This clonotype has just a few counts. This sequence joins TRBV25-1 and TRBJ1-2, with no clear D. From germline, CDR1 is MGHDK and CDR2 SYGVNS. This CDR3 contains 12 residues. Trimming took 3 bases from V and 7 from J, leaving 9 bases between them. CDR3 protein: CASSDIVSGYTF. The CDR3 DNA reads TGTGCCAGCAGTGATATCGTTTCTGGCTACACCTTC.

This clonotype was counted ten times or more. The chain combines TRBV12-3 or TRBV12-4 with TRBJ1-1; no clear D. With 0 bases removed from V and 6 bases from J, the gap between germline ends came to 8 bases. The length of the CDR3 is 13 residues. CDR3 coding DNA: TGTGCCAGCAGTTTAGCGTGGCGGGCTGAAGCTTTCTTT. It specifies CASSLAWRAEAFF.

This clonotype was recorded many times. The V gene is TRBV28, the J gene TRBJ2-7, with TRBD1 identical over 9 bases. Germline loops: CDR1 MDHEN, CDR2 SYDVKM. Trimming at V came to 10 bases and at J to 4 bases, leaving 8 bases not matched to a gene. The CDR3 contains 13 residues. CDR3 protein: CAIRDREVYEQYF. The DNA for the CDR3 is TGTGCCATACGGGACAGGGAGGTATACGAGCAGTACTTC.

This clonotype showed up many times. CDR3 region: CSVLEVATNEKLFF. CDR3 nucleotide sequence: TGCAGCGTCCTCGAGGTTGCAACTAATGAAAAACTGTTTTTT. J is TRBJ1-4 and V is TRBV29-1; D ambiguous. Trimming cost V 6 bases and J 0 bases, with 11 bases left between them. The CDR3 sequence is 14 residues long. CDR1 and CDR2 from the germline V gene are SQVTM and ANQGSEA.

This clonotype was observed many times. One junction end does not reproduce the germline sequence, and a read error may be involved. The rearrangement uses TRBV10-3 and TRBJ1-3; no clear D gene. This CDR3 is 15 amino acids long. The germline gives CDR1 ENHRY, CDR2 SYGVKD. CDR3 sequence reads: CATSGGSRSGNTIYF. DNA of the CDR3: TGTGCCACCAGTGGCGGCAGCAGATCTGGAAACACCATATATTTT.

In this sample, this clonotype turned up many times. The V and J genes are TRBV12-3 or TRBV12-4 and TRBJ1-5; 9 positions agree with TRBD1. This CDR3 has 14 residues. The ends lost 1 base at V and 9 bases at J; junction bases unmatched: 4. The CDR3 nucleotides are TGTGCCAGCAGTTTAGGGGACAGGGTACGGCCCCAGCATTTT. This encodes CASSLGDRVRPQHF.

At least ten counts were recorded for this clonotype. The V call is TRBV5-6, the J call TRBJ2-6; TRBD1 matches 8 bases. The CDR3 extends over 19 amino acids. The junction had 12 bases not matched to a gene; V was cut back by 0 bases and J by 4 bases. Germline lookup yields CDR1 SGHDT and CDR2 YYEEEE. The CDR3 loop is CASSLEYFKDRAGANVLTF. The CDR3 nucleotides read TGTGCCAGCAGCTTGGAATACTTCAAGGACAGGGCGGGGGCCAACGTCCTGACTTTC.

This clonotype was recorded many times. The chain combines TRBV4-2 with TRBJ2-7, with D unclear. V dropped 0 bases and J dropped 6 bases, with 18 bases sitting between them. Germline lookup yields CDR1 LGHNA and CDR2 YNFKEQ. This CDR3 is 16 amino acids long. The chain's CDR3 is CASSQDAGLPPSEQYF. The CDR3 nucleotides read TGTGCCAGCAGCCAAGATGCTGGTCTTCCCCCGAGCGAGCAGTACTTC.

This clonotype was found many times. The chain uses TRBV12-3 or TRBV12-4 and TRBJ2-5, with 7 bases aligning to TRBD2. This CDR3 has 13 residues. V trimming: 6 bases; J trimming: 4 bases; junction bases outside the gene matches: 5. The CDR3 DNA follows: TGTGCCAGCAGACCTCGCGGGAGAGAGACCCAGTACTTC. Protein sequence: CASRPRGRETQYF.